A single sample is the source of the 19 T cell receptor beta chains below, sequenced in a study of T-cell reconstitution after alpha-beta-depleted transplantation in children. Unique molecular identifiers were incorporated into the prepared TCRbeta library. TCRdb redid the calling of the PCR reads with MiXCR, one entry per CDR3 protein. The sample consists of approximately 120,000 distinct CDR3 sequences, 8.5% to 10% of them appearing once. Here the sequenced sample was PBMCs, mostly from graft donor cells, taken 180 days after TCRalphabeta/CD19-depleted stem cell transplant. The receptors come from a girl younger than two who had a stem cell transplant for combined immunodeficiency, so the T cells may come from the graft donor.

CDR3 sequence (DNA): TGTGCCATCAAACGGGCGGGGGGCCCCTACGAGCAGTACTTC. Translation gives CAIKRAGGPYEQYF. The chain joins TRBV10-3 to TRBJ2-7; 8 nucleotides match TRBD2. Germline CDR1 is ENHRY and CDR2 is SYGVKD. V gave up 7 bases and J gave up 2 bases; unmatched junction bases: 7. The CDR3 covers 14 residues.

This chain connects TRBV5-1 to TRBJ2-7, with 8 bases lining up with TRBD1. Germline V gene data show CDR1 as SGHRS and CDR2 as YFSETQ. J lost 6 bases, V lost 1 base, and 6 bases had no gene match. This CDR3 is built from 14 residues. The CDR3 loop reads CASSLRDRTCEQYF. CDR3 nucleotide sequence: TGCGCCAGCAGCTTGAGGGACAGGACCTGCGAGCAGTACTTC.

This clonotype turned up a few times. The chain recombines TRBV19 with TRBJ2-1; D possibly matches TRBD1 or TRBD2 (5 bases each). Trimming removed 6 bases at V and 5 bases at J, with 14 bases between. CDR1 and CDR2 (germline): LNHDA, SQIVND (reference sequence). The CDR3 sequence is 14 residues long. DNA for the CDR3: TGTGCCAGTAGCCCCCGGGACCTTCACAATGAGCAGTTCTTC. This encodes CASSPRDLHNEQFF.

This clonotype was counted a few times. This chain connects TRBV5-6 to TRBJ2-3; TRBD2 agrees at 10 bases. CDR3 length: 16 residues. Germline lookup yields CDR1 SGHDT and CDR2 YYEEEE. Germline trimming cut 0 bases from V and 4 bases from J; bases unmatched to any gene: 5. CDR3 in amino acids: CASSLGSGGQADTQYF. CDR3 in DNA: TGTGCCAGCAGCTTGGGTAGCGGGGGGCAAGCAGATACGCAGTATTTT.

This clonotype was observed many times. The chain carries TRBV29-1 and TRBJ1-3; D gene unclear. Germline V CDR1 and CDR2: SQVTM, ANQGSEA. V was shortened by 4 bases and J by 0 bases, with 7 bases between the two germline ends. The CDR3 runs 13 residues. CDR3 in amino acids: CSVAGFSGNTIYF. The CDR3, as DNA: TGCAGCGTTGCGGGTTTCTCTGGAAACACCATATATTTT.

The chain recombines TRBV10-3 with TRBJ2-5; possibly TRBD1 or TRBD2 for D (5 bases each). The germline V gene has CDR1 ENHRY and CDR2 SYGVKD. V lost 4 bases to trimming and J lost 4 bases, with 7 bases between them. This CDR3 is built from 12 residues. The CDR3 nucleotides are TGTGCCATCAGTGGTGGGGGAGAGACCCAGTACTTC. Residues: CAISGGGETQYF.

This clonotype was seen more than once but under ten times. The germline gene is not matched at one end of the junction; a read error may be the cause. This chain connects TRBV12-3 or TRBV12-4 to TRBJ2-3, with D possibly TRBD2 on 6 matching bases. The CDR3 sequence is 18 residues long. CDR3 nucleotides: TGTACCAGCAGTTTACGTCTCCCGGGGACTTATAGCACAGATACGCAGTATTTT. Translating it yields CTSSLRLPGTYSTDTQYF.

This clonotype occurred many times. The chain combines TRBV15 with TRBJ2-5; a possible D gene is TRBD1 (5 bases). Trimming cost V 8 bases and J 2 bases, with 15 bases left between them. The CDR3 sequence is 14 residues long. Germline V gene lookup returns CDR1 LNHNV and CDR2 YYDKDF (reference sequence). Here the CDR3 reads CATQADIPQETQYF. CDR3 bases: TGTGCCACCCAGGCGGACATCCCGCAAGAGACCCAGTACTTC.

The rearrangement uses TRBV5-1 and TRBJ2-7; D gene uncertain. Trimming removed 0 bases at V and 5 bases at J, with 9 bases between. The V gene's germline CDR1 is SGHRS and CDR2 YFSETQ. There are 13 residues in the CDR3. This CDR3 is CASSLAPDHEQYF. CDR3 bases: TGCGCCAGCAGCTTGGCCCCCGACCACGAGCAGTACTTC.

The table lists this clonotype with a few counts. V is TRBV10-3 and J is TRBJ1-5, with D tentatively TRBD1 (5 bases). The CDR3 runs to 14 residues. Trimming took 3 bases from V and 5 from J, leaving 11 bases between them. From germline, CDR1 is ENHRY and CDR2 SYGVKD. The CDR3 coding sequence is TGTGCCATCAGTGAAGGACAATCCGATCAGCCCCAGCATTTT. It yields the protein CAISEGQSDQPQHF.

This clonotype turned up a few times. The chain has TRBV11-2 and TRBJ2-7; TRBD2 matches at 8 bases. V shed 6 bases, J shed 5 bases, and the junction held 15 bases outside the gene matches. CDR3 length equals 16 residues. CDR1 is SGHAT, CDR2 FQNNGV, per germline. The DNA of the CDR3 is TGTGCCAGCAGTTGGGGGGGCAACCAGCGGGGGAACGAGCAGTACTTC. Its protein product is CASSWGGNQRGNEQYF.

A few counts support this clonotype. J is TRBJ1-2 and V is TRBV5-6; a weak D match, TRBD1 (6 bases). CDR3 length equals 15 residues. Trimming stripped 4 bases from V and 7 bases from J, with 20 bases between. CDR1 and CDR2 from the germline V gene are SGHDT and YYEEEE. The CDR3 coding sequence is TGTGCCAGCAGCCGTATCAGGGACATGAAAGGTGGCTACACCTTC. It specifies CASSRIRDMKGGYTF.

This rearrangement joins TRBV7-2 to TRBJ1-4; maybe TRBD1 (5 bases). The CDR3 runs to 16 residues. CDR1 is SGHTA and CDR2 is FQGNSA in the germline V gene. Trimming took 3 bases from V and 8 from J, leaving 19 bases between them. This CDR3 reads CASSFSMGGVREKLFF. CDR3 bases: TGTGCCAGCAGCTTTAGTATGGGGGGAGTAAGAGAAAAACTGTTTTTT.

This clonotype showed up just a few times. The genes are TRBV20-1 and TRBJ2-1; D not certain. The ends were cut back, 1 base at V and 5 bases at J, with 9 bases in the middle. Germline loops: CDR1 DFQATT, CDR2 SNEGSKA (reference sequence). The CDR3 covers 13 residues. Written as DNA, the CDR3 is TGCAGTGCTAGAGTATCCCCCCACAATGAGCAGTTCTTC. This sequence encodes CSARVSPHNEQFF.

This clonotype was seen at least ten times. The rearrangement uses TRBV12-3 or TRBV12-4 and TRBJ1-5, with D unresolved. This CDR3 is 12 amino acids long. The ends were cut back, 6 bases at V and 9 bases at J, with 12 bases in the middle. CDR3 nucleotides: TGTGCCAGCAGAAACTTCCCGGGGCCCCAGCATTTT. It codes for CASRNFPGPQHF.

This clonotype was observed a handful of times. Here the CDR3 reads CSARPRGRGTGELFF. The CDR3 DNA follows: TGCAGTGCTAGACCGAGGGGTCGTGGCACCGGGGAGCTGTTTTTT. The chain uses TRBV20-1 and TRBJ2-2; tentatively, D is TRBD1 or TRBD2 (5 bases each). CDR3 length: 15 amino acids. CDR1 and CDR2 (germline): DFQATT, SNEGSKA (reference sequence). V lost 2 bases and J 4 bases, leaving 14 bases between the germline ends.

Only a few counts were recorded for this clonotype. This chain uses TRBV12-3 or TRBV12-4 with TRBJ2-1, with D possibly matching TRBD2 (6 bases). V was pared by 7 bases and J by 9 bases, with 19 bases between. The CDR3 covers 14 residues. The CDR3 sequence is CASTRTTPMGEQFF. CDR3 nucleotides: TGTGCCAGCACCCGGACTACCCCGATGGGTGAGCAGTTCTTC.

This clonotype occurred many times. V gene TRBV5-1 combines with J gene TRBJ2-1; TRBD1 agrees at 10 bases. The ends lost 3 bases at V and 4 bases at J; junction bases unmatched: 4. The length of the CDR3 is 15 residues. The germline CDR1 and CDR2 sequences are SGHRS and YFSETQ. CDR3: CASSSGTGAYNEQFF. As DNA, the CDR3 is TGCGCCAGCAGCTCAGGGACAGGGGCTTACAATGAGCAGTTCTTC.

This sequence joins TRBV29-1 and TRBJ2-5, with D uncertain. The CDR3 is 14 residues long. In germline, CDR1 is SQVTM, CDR2 ANQGSEA. The germline V and J ends were trimmed by 6 bases and 4 bases, with 18 bases remaining between them. CDR3 bases: TGCAGCGTCCAGAGTCGGATAGGGTTAGAGACCCAGTACTTC. It yields the protein CSVQSRIGLETQYF.